This T cell receptor (beta chain) was sequenced in a study of blood T cell repertoires in COVID-19. Overall study: Material from acute and convalescent COVID-19 was sourced from the United States, Italy and Spain.

The assay was immunoSEQ multiplex PCR, and TCRdb's table has in-frame clones only and misses some. The sample holds 250,000 to 400,000 clones, roughly 88% seen once. The germline V gene encodes CDR1 SNHLY and CDR2 FYNNEI. Deletions cut 1 base from V and 6 bases from J, with 12 bases between. This CDR3 is 15 amino acids long. The chain uses TRBV2 and TRBJ2-2; possibly TRBD1 for D (5 bases). What was sequenced was peripheral blood. The receptor was isolated from a woman younger than 45 with COVID-19, enrolled during active disease. CDR3 DNA sequence: TGTGCCAGCAGTGAAGAACGAGCAGGGTCCGGGGAGCTGTTTTTT. Translation gives CASSEERAGSGELFF.